Each of the 5 T cell receptor beta chains below was sequenced from the same sample in a study of T cell repertoires in cytomegalovirus infection. Their antigens are not known. TCRdb passed the reads through MiXCR, listing each CDR3 protein once. The table lists tens of thousands of distinct CDR3 sequences, over 15% of them singletons. The sequencing here drew on CD8+ T cells from cultured PBMCs, taken from culture after CMV antigen stimulation. The source is a human donor in good health (CMV status not recorded). Some clones in this sample may be carry-over from other donors' samples.

V is TRBV7-6 and J is TRBJ1-1; D gene ambiguous. This CDR3 region has 16 residues. V dropped 1 base and J dropped 1 base, with 13 bases sitting between them. Germline V gene lookup returns CDR1 SGHVS and CDR2 FNYEAQ. CDR3 loop: CASSLGASSSNTEAFF. CDR3 DNA sequence: TGTGCCAGCAGCTTAGGAGCAAGCTCCTCGAACACTGAAGCTTTCTTT.

The J gene is TRBJ2-1, the V gene TRBV11-2; 8 bases match TRBD1. Germline V gene lookup returns CDR1 SGHAT and CDR2 FQNNGV. Losses at the gene ends were 5 bases for V and 8 bases for J; bases not matched to a gene: 5. This CDR3 is 13 amino acids long. The CDR3: CASSLTGDHEQFF. For the CDR3, the DNA is TGTGCCAGCAGCCTGACAGGGGACCATGAGCAGTTCTTC. The whole variable domain, remainder taken from reference TRBV11-2 and TRBJ2-1, is EAGVAQSPRYKIIEKRQSVAFWCNPISGHATLYWYQQILGQGPKLLIQFQNNGVVDDSQLPKDRFSAERLKGVDSTLKIQPAKLEDSAVYLCASSLTGDHEQFFGPGTRLTVL.

The chain is built from TRBV7-9 and TRBJ1-1, with unresolved D. The V gene lost 1 base and the J gene lost 3 bases, with 6 bases spanning the gap. This CDR3 has 13 amino acids. Germline values: CDR1 SEHNR, CDR2 FQNEAQ (reference sequence). The CDR3 nucleotides read TGTGCCAGCAGCTTAGGTCCGTACACTGAAGCTTTCTTT. Protein sequence: CASSLGPYTEAFF.

The sample holds a few counts of this clonotype. This chain uses TRBV28 with TRBJ1-6; TRBD1 aligns across 7 bases. The ends lost 5 bases at V and 5 bases at J; junction bases unmatched: 12. This CDR3 region has 17 residues. CDR1 is MDHEN, CDR2 SYDVKM, per germline. CDR3 DNA sequence: TGTGCCAGCAGTGTTCCGTCCGGGACAGCCCATAATTCACCCCTCCACTTT. Translated: CASSVPSGTAHNSPLHF.

Only one count was recorded for this clonotype. This sequence joins TRBV19 and TRBJ2-7; 10 nucleotides match TRBD2. Germline V gene sequence: CDR1 LNHDA, CDR2 SQIVND (reference sequence). The CDR3 extends over 14 amino acids. With 5 bases clipped from V and 6 bases from J, the junction kept 7 bases outside the gene matches. The CDR3 DNA sequence: TGTGCCAGTAGTCTCCCGGGACTAGCGAGCGAGCAGTACTTC. Translation: CASSLPGLASEQYF.